Included here is one TCR beta chain sequence, with context. As for time point: persistent/refractory GD, antithyroid drugs over 5 years with positive TRAb. Making the TCR library involved RNA that had been extracted from PBMCs. The authors built TCR beta libraries using iRepertoire HTBI primers and Arm-PCR of CDR3 regions. TCRdb processed the multiplex PCR reads anew with MiXCR; each CDR3 protein has one entry. This table has approximately 400,000 distinct CDR3 sequences, 23% appearing once. Germline V gene data show CDR1 as SGHTA and CDR2 as FQGTGA. This CDR3 is 14 amino acids long. Trimming stripped 6 bases from V and 0 bases from J, with 12 bases between. The sample is drawn from a study of regulatory T cells in long-lasting Graves disease.

Sequencing used peripheral blood mononuclear cells (PBMCs), obtained when the disease was refractory, from a patient treated with antithyroid drugs. V and J are TRBV7-3 and TRBJ2-7; the D gene could be TRBD1 or TRBD2 (5 bases each). This clonotype was obtained from a female donor with Graves disease. CDR3 sequence (DNA): TGTGCCAGCAGATCGGGACCGGACTCCTACGAGCAGTACTTC. Translated, it gives CASRSGPDSYEQYF.